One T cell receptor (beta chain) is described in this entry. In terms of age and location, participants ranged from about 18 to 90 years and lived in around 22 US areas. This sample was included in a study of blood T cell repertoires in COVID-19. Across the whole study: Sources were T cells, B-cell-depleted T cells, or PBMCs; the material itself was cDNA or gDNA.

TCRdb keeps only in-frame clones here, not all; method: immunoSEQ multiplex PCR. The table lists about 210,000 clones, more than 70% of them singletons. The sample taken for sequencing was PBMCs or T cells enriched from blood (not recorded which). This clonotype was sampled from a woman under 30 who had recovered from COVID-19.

The CDR3 DNA sequence: TGCGCCAGCCTTAGCGGTGATCAAGAGACCCAGTACTTC. This sequence encodes CASLSGDQETQYF. The chain couples TRBV10-1 to TRBJ2-5; tentatively, D is TRBD2 (6 bases). Germline V gives CDR1 WNHNN, CDR2 SYGVQD (reference sequence). V dropped 8 bases and J dropped 2 bases, with 12 bases sitting between them. The CDR3 is 13 amino acids.